A selection of T cell receptor beta chains follows, all from one sample in a study of T cell responses to AZD1222 COVID-19 vaccine. Only in-frame clones appear in the TCRdb table, and some are missing; sequencing was by immunoSEQ multiplex PCR. The repertoire holds over 100,000 clones, with 80% to 90% as singletons. The input for sequencing was peripheral blood, taken 28 days after the second AZD1222 dose. These receptors were collected from an adult who received the AZD1222 COVID-19 vaccine. The CDR3 runs from the conserved cysteine through the conserved F or W. Each record gives: J gene, D gene, clone size, V gene, CDR3 protein, CDR3 DNA. The D gene is left open where the match is weak. Clone size is shown for a subset of rows, as once, few, many or a class of expanded clone.

TRBJ1-5 | . | once | TRBV19 | CASSGPASNQPQHF | TGTGCCAGTAGCGGTCCCGCTAGCAATCAGCCCCAGCATTTT
TRBJ1-2 | . | . | TRBV30 | CAWSDWGNRYGYTF | TGTGCCTGGAGTGATTGGGGTAACCGCTATGGCTACACCTTC
TRBJ2-2 | . | few | TRBV6-4 | CASSDSGGNTGELFF | TGTGCCAGCAGTGACTCCGGGGGGAACACCGGGGAGCTGTTTTTT
TRBJ1-1 | . | once | TRBV4-3 | CASSQAGTHYTEAFF | TGCGCCAGCAGCCAAGCTGGGACACATTACACTGAAGCTTTCTTT
TRBJ2-1 | . | . | TRBV27 | CASRTAPYNEQFF | TGTGCCAGCAGGACAGCCCCGTACAATGAGCAGTTCTTC
TRBJ2-5 | TRBD1 | . | TRBV5-1 | CASSLDRGRETQYF | TGCGCCAGCAGCCTTGACAGGGGTCGGGAGACCCAGTACTTC
TRBJ2-7 | TRBD2 | . | TRBV30 | CAWTPKGRAREQYF | TGTGCCTGGACCCCTAAGGGGAGGGCCCGCGAGCAGTACTTC
TRBJ1-4 | . | once | TRBV5-1 | CASSLGSGETNEKLFF | TGCGCCAGCAGCTTGGGTTCCGGGGAAACTAATGAAAAACTGTTTTTT
TRBJ1-2 | . | . | TRBV7-3 | CASSSGQNYGYTF | TGTGCCAGCAGCTCAGGCCAGAACTATGGCTACACCTTC
TRBJ2-7 | TRBD2 | . | TRBV14 | CATFEGLAGVSSNYEQYF | TGTGCCACCTTTGAAGGACTAGCGGGAGTCTCTTCGAATTACGAGCAGTACTTC
TRBJ1-3 | . | . | TRBV19 | CASSIDPVNSGNTIYF | TGTGCCAGTAGTATAGATCCCGTAAACTCTGGAAACACCATATATTTT
TRBJ1-5 | . | few | TRBV9 | CASSVGGGGNQPQHF | TGTGCCAGCAGCGTAGGAGGGGGGGGCAATCAGCCCCAGCATTTT
TRBJ2-5 | . | . | TRBV25-1 | CASSESRNSMETQYF | TGTGCCAGCAGTGAAAGTAGGAACTCTATGGAGACCCAGTACTTC
TRBJ1-3 | . | . | TRBV2 | CASSHPSRAGNTIYF | TGTGCCAGCAGCCACCCCTCACGGGCGGGAAACACCATATATTTT
TRBJ1-2 | . | . | TRBV6-5 | CASNIATDNYGYTF | TGTGCCAGCAATATCGCGACGGATAACTATGGCTACACCTTC
TRBJ1-2 | . | . | TRBV5-6 | CASPTLPGLYYGYTF | TGTGCCAGCCCAACGCTACCGGGGTTGTATTATGGCTACACCTTC
TRBJ1-2 | TRBD1 | . | TRBV27 | CASSAGQGYGYTF | TGTGCCAGCAGCGCCGGACAGGGATATGGCTACACCTTC
TRBJ1-1 | . | . | TRBV19 | CASSIDRGANTEAFF | TGTGCCAGTAGTATAGATCGAGGGGCCAACACTGAAGCTTTCTTT
TRBJ1-6 | . | . | TRBV3-1/TRBV3-2 | CASIGRRYNSPLHF | TGTGCCAGCATCGGGAGGCGGTATAATTCACCCCTCCACTTT
TRBJ1-4 | . | . | TRBV4-3 | CASSPLGEKLFF | TGCGCCAGCAGTCCCTTGGGTGAAAAACTGTTTTTT
TRBJ1-1 | . | . | TRBV9 | CASSEPLTTDVMNTEAFF | TGTGCCAGCAGCGAGCCGCTGACGACGGATGTAATGAACACTGAAGCTTTCTTT
TRBJ2-5 | TRBD2 | . | TRBV24-1 | CATSDSGGHQETQYF | TGTGCCACCAGTGATAGCGGGGGGCACCAAGAGACCCAGTACTTC
TRBJ2-5 | . | . | TRBV5-1 | CASRTTVQETQYF | TGCGCCAGCCGAACCACGGTACAAGAGACCCAGTACTTC